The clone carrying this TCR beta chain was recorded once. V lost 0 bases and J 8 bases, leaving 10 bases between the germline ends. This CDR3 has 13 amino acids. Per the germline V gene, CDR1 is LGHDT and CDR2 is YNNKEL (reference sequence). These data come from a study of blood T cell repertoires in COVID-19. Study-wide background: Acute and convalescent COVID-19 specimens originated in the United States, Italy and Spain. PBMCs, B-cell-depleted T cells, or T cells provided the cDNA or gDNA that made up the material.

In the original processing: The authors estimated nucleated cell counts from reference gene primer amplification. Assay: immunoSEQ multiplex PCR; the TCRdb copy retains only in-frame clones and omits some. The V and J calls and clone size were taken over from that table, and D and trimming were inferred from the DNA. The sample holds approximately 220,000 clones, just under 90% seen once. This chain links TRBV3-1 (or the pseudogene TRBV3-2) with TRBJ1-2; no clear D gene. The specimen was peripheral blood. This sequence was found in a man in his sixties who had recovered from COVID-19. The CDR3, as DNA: TGTGCCAGCAGCCAAGATGGGCGCGCGGGCTACACCTTC. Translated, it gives CASSQDGRAGYTF.